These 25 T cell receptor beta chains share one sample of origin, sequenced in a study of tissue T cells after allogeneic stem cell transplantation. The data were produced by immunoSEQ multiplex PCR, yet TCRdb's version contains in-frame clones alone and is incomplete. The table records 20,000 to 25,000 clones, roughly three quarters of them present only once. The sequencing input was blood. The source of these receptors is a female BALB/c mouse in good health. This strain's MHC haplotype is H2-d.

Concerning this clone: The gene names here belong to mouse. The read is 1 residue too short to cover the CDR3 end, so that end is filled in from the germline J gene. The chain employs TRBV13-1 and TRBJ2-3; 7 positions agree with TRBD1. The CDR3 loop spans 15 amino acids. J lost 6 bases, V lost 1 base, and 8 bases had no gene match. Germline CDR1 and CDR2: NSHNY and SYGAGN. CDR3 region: CASSDPGQSGETLYF. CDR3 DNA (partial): TGTGCCAGCAGTGATCCGGGACAGTCCGGGGAAACGCTGTAT.

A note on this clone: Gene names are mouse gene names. CDR3 DNA (partial): TGTGCCAGCGGTGATGCTGGAAACACCGGGCAGCTCTAC. Protein: CASGDAGNTGQLY. The whole CDR3 sequence is CASGDAGNTGQLYF. The genes are TRBV13-2 and TRBJ2-2; D gene unclear. Read data end 1 residue before the CDR3 end; the end is taken from the germline J gene. From germline, CDR1 is NNHNN and CDR2 SYGAGS (reference sequence). This CDR3 has 14 amino acids. The V end was cut by 0 bases, the J end by 1 base, with 4 bases between.

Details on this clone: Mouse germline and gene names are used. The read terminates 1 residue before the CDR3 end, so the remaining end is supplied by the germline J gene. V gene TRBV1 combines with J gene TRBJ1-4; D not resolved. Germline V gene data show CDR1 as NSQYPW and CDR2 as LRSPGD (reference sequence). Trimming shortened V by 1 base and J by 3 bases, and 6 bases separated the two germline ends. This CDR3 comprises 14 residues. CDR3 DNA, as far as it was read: TGCACCTGCAGTGCAGGGCAGCCCAACGAAAGATTATTT. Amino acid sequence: CTCSAGQPNERLF. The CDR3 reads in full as CTCSAGQPNERLFF.

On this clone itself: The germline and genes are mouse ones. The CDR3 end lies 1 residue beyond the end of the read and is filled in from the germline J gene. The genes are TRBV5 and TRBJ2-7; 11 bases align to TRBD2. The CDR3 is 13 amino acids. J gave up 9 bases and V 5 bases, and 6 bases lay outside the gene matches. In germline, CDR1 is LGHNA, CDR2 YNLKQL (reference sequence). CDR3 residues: CASSSGDWGTQYF. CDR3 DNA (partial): TGTGCCAGCAGCTCTGGGGACTGGGGGACACAGTAC.

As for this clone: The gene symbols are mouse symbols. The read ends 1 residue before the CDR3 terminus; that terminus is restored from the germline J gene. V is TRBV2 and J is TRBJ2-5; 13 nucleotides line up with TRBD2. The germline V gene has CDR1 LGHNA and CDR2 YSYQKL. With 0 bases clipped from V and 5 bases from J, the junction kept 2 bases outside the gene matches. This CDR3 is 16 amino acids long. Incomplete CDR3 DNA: TGTGCCAGCAGCCAAGATGGACTGGGGGGGCGAGACACCCAGTAC. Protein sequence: CASSQDGLGGRDTQY. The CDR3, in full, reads CASSQDGLGGRDTQYF.

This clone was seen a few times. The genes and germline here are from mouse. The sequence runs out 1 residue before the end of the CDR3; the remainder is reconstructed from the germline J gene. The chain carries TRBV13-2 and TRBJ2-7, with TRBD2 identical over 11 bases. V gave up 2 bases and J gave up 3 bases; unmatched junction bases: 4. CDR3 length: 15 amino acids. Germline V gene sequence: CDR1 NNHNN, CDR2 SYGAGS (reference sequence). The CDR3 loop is CASGDLTGGVYEQYF. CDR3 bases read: TGTGCCAGCGGTGACCTGACTGGGGGGGTCTATGAACAGTAC.

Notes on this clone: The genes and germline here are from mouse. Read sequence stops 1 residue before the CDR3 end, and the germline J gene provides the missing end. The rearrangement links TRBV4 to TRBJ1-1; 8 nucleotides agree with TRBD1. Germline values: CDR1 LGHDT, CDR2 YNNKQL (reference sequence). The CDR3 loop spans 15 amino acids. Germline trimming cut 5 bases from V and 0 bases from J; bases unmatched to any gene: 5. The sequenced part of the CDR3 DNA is TGTGCCAGCAGCCATAGGACAGGGAAGAACACAGAAGTCTTC. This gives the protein CASSHRTGKNTEVF. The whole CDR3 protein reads CASSHRTGKNTEVFF.

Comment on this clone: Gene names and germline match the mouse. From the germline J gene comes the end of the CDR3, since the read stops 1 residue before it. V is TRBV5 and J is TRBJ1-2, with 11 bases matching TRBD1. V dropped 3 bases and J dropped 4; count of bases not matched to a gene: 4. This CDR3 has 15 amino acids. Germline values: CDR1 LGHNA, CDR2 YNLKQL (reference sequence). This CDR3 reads CASSHSGTGGSDYTF. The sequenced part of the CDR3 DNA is TGTGCCAGCAGCCACTCCGGGACAGGGGGCTCCGACTACACC.

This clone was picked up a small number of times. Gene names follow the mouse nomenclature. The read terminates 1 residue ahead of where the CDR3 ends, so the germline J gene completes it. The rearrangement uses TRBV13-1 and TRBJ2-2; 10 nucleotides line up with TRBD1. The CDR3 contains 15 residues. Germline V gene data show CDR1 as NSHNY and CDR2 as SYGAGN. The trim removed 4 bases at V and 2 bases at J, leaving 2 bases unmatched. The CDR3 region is CASSQTGGNTGQLYF. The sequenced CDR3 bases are TGTGCCAGCAGTCAGACAGGGGGCAACACCGGGCAGCTCTAC.

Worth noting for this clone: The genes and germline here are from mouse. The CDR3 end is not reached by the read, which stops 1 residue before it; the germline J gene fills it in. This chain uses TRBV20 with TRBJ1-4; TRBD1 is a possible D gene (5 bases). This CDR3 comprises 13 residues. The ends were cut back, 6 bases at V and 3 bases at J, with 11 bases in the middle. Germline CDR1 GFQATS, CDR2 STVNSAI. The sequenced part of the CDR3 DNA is TGTGGTGCGCGGGACGGGACCAACGAAAGATTATTT. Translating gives CGARDGTNERLF. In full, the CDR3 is CGARDGTNERLFF.

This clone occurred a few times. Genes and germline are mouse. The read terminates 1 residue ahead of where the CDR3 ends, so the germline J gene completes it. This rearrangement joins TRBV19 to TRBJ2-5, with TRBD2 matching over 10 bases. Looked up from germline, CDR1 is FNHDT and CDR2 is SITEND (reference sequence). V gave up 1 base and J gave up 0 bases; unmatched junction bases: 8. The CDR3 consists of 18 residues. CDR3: CASSISPTGGFNQDTQYF. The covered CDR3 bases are TGTGCCAGCAGTATATCCCCGACTGGGGGGTTTAACCAAGACACCCAGTAC.

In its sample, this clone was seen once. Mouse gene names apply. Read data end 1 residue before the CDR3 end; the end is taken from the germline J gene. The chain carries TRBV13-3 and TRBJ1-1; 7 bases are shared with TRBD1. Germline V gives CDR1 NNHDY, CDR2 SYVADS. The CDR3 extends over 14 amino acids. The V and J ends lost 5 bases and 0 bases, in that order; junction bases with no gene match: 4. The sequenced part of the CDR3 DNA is TGTGCCAGCAGGACCGGGACAGCAAACACAGAAGTCTTC. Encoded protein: CASRTGTANTEVF. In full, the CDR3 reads CASRTGTANTEVFF.

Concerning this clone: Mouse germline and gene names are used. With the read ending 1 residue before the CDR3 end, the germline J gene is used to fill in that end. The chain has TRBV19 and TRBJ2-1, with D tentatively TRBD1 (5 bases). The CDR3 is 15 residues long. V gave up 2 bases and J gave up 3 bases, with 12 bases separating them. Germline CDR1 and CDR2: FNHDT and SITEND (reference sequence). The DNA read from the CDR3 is TGTGCCAGCAGTATTCCCCAGGGCGGCTATGCTGAGCAGTTC. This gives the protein CASSIPQGGYAEQF. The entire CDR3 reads CASSIPQGGYAEQFF.

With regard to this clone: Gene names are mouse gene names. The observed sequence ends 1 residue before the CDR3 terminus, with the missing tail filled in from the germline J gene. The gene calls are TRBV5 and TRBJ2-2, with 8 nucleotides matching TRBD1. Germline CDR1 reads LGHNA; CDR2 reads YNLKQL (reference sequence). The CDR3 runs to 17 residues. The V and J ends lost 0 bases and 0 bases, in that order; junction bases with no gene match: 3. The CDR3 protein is CASSQDAQGANTGQLYF. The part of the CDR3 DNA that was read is TGTGCCAGCAGCCAAGATGCACAGGGGGCAAACACCGGGCAGCTCTAC.

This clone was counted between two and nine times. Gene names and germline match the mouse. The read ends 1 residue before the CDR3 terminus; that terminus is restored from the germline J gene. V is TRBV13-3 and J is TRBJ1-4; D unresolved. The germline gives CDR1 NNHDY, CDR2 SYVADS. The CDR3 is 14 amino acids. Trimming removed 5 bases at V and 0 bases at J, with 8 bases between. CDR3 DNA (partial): TGTGCCAGCAGGAACACAATTTCCAACGAAAGATTATTT. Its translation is CASRNTISNERLF. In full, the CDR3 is CASRNTISNERLFF.

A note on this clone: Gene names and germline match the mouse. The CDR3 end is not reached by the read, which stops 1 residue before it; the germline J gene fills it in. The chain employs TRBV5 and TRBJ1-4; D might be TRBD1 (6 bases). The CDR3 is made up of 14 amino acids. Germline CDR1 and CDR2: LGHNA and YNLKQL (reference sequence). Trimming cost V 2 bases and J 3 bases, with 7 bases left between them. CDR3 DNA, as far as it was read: TGTGCCAGCAGCCAAACAGGGCCCAACGAAAGATTATTT. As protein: CASSQTGPNERLF. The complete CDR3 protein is CASSQTGPNERLFF.

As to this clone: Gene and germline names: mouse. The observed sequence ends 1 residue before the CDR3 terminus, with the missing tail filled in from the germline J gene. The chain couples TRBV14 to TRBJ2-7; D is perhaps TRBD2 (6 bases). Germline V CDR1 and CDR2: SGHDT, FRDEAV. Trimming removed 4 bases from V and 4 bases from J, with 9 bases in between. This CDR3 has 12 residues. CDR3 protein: CASSVWGYEQYF. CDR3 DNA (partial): TGTGCCAGCAGTGTTTGGGGGTATGAACAGTAC. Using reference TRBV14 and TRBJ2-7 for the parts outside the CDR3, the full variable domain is EAGVTQSPRYAVLQEGQAVSFWCDPISGHDTLYWYQQPRDQGPQLLVYFRDEAVIDNSQLPSDRFSAVRPKGTNSTLKIQSAKQGDTATYLCASSVWGYEQYFGPGTRLTVL.

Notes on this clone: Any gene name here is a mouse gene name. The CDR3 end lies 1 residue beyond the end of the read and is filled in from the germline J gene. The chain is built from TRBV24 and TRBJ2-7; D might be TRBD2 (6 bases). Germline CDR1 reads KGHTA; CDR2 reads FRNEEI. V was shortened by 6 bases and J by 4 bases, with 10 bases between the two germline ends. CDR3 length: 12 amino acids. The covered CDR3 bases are TGTGCCAGCAGAGGGACTTTTTATGAACAGTAC. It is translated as CASRGTFYEQY. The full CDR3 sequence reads CASRGTFYEQYF.

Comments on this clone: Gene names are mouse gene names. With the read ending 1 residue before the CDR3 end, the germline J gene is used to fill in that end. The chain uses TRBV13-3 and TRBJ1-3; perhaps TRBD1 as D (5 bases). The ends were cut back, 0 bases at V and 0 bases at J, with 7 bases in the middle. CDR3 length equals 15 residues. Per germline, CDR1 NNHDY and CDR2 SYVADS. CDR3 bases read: TGTGCCAGCAGTGATGGGGGGTTTTCTGGAAATACGCTCTAT. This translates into CASSDGGFSGNTLY. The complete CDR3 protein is CASSDGGFSGNTLYF. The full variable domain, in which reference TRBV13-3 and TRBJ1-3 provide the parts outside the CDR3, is EAAVTQSPRSKVAVTGGKVTLSCHQTNNHDYMYWYRQDTGHGLRLIHYSYVADSTEKGDIPDGYKASRPSQENFSLILELASLSQTAVYFCASSDGGFSGNTLYFGEGSRLIVV.

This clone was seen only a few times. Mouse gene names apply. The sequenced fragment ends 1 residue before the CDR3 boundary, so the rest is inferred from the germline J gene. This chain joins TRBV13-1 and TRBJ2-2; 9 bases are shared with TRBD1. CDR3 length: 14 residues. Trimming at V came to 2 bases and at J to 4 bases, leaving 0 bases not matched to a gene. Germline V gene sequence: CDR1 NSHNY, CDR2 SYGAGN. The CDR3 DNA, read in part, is TGTGCCAGCAGTGAGACAGGGGGCACCGGGCAGCTCTAC. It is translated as CASSETGGTGQLY. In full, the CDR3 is CASSETGGTGQLYF.

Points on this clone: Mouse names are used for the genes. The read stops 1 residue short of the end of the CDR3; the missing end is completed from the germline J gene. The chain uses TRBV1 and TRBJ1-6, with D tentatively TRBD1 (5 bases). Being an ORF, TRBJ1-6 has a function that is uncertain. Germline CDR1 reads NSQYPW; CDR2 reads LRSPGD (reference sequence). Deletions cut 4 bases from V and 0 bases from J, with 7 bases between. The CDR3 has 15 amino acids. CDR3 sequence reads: CTCSGTYSYNSPLYF. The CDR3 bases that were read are TGCACCTGCAGTGGGACATATTCCTATAATTCGCCCCTCTAC.

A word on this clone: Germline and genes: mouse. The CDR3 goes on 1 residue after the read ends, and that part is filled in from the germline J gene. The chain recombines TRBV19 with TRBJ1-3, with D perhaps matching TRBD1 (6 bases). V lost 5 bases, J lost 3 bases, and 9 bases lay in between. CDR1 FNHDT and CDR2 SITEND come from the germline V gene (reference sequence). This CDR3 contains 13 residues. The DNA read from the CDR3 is TGTGCCAGCAGAACAGGGAATGGAAATACGCTCTAT. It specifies CASRTGNGNTLY. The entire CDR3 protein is CASRTGNGNTLYF.

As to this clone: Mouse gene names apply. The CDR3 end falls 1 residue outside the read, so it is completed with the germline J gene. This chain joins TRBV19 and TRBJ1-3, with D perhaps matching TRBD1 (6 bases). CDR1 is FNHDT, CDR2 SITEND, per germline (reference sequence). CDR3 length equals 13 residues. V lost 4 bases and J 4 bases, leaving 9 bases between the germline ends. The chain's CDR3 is CASSHRAGNTLYF. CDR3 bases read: TGTGCCAGCAGTCACAGGGCCGGAAATACGCTCTAT.

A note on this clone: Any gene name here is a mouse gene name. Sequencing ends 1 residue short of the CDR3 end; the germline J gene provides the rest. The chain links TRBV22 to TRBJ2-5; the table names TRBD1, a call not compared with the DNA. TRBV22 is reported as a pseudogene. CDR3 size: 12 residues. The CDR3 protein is CASGDREDTQYF. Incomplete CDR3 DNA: TGTGCCAGCGGGGACAGGGAAGACACCCAGTAC.

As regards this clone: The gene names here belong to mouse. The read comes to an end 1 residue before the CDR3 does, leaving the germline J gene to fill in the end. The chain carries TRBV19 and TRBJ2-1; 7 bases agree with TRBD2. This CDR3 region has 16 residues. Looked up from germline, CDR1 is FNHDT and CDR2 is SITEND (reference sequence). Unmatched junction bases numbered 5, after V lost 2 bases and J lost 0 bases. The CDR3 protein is CASSMRVGGNYAEQFF. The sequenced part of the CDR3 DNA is TGTGCCAGCAGTATGAGGGTGGGGGGTAACTATGCTGAGCAGTTC. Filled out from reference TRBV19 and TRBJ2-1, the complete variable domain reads GGIITQTPKFLIGQEGQKLTLKCQQNFNHDTMYWYRQDSGKGLRLIYYSITENDLQKGDLSEGYDASREKKSSFSLTVTSAQKNEMAVFLCASSMRVGGNYAEQFFGPGTRLTVL.